This is a list of T cell receptor beta chains from one sample in a study of shared clonotypes between healthy human individuals. Clones were read by immunoSEQ multiplex PCR, and TCRdb kept only the in-frame ones, dropping some. The sample lists 950,000 to 1,100,000 clones; about 70% were seen once. Sequenced sample: memory CD4+ T cells sorted from blood. These receptors were collected from a man aged 18 to 30 in good health. Each CDR3 is given with its conserved first and last residue. The order of the fields is J gene, D gene, V gene, clone size, CDR3 DNA, CDR3 protein. D genes are given only for firm matches. The size field is filled for only some rows; it gives once, few, many or a size class.

>TRBJ2-3|TRBD2|TRBV29-1|.
TGCAGCGTCGACACTAGCGGTGGCACCACAGATACGCAGTATTTT
CSVDTSGGTTDTQYF
>TRBJ2-3|.|TRBV29-1|.
TGCAGCGGACATGACCCCCTACCAGATACGCAGTATTTT
CSGHDPLPDTQYF
>TRBJ2-7|.|TRBV18|.
TGTGCCAGCTCCTCTCTCCAAACGGGTTACGAGCAGTACTTC
CASSSLQTGYEQYF
>TRBJ2-5|.|TRBV19|.
TGTGCCAGTAGACTAGCTTCGGGAGAGACCCAGTACTTC
CASRLASGETQYF
>TRBJ2-4|.|TRBV2|.
TGTGCCAGCAGTCAGGGTGGAAACATTCAGTACTTC
CASSQGGNIQYF
>TRBJ2-3|.|TRBV28|.
TGTGCCAGCAGTTTGGCGGGGGCCTTCCCAGATACGCAGTATTTT
CASSLAGAFPDTQYF
>TRBJ1-2|TRBD1|TRBV30|few
TGTGCCTGGAGTGGACAGGGCTATGGCTACACCTTC
CAWSGQGYGYTF
>TRBJ1-2|TRBD1|TRBV18|.
TGTGCCAGCTCACCGGGACAGGATTTCTATGGCTACACCTTC
CASSPGQDFYGYTF
>TRBJ1-6|.|TRBV19|.
TGTGCCAGTAGTCTCGACCTGTTTCGGGATAATTCACCCCTCCACTTT
CASSLDLFRDNSPLHF
>TRBJ2-2|TRBD2|TRBV11-2|.
TGTGCCAGCAGCACTAGCGGGGGGTACACCGGGGAGCTGTTTTTT
CASSTSGGYTGELFF
>TRBJ1-4|.|TRBV11-2|.
TGTGCCAGCAGCCGGGGGGCCATTAATGAAAAACTGTTTTTT
CASSRGAINEKLFF
>TRBJ1-1|.|TRBV10-3|few
TGTGCCATCAGTGGGTCACAGGGCACTGAAGCTTTCTTT
CAISGSQGTEAFF
>TRBJ1-1|.|TRBV4-1|once
TGCGCCAGCAGCCAAGATCTCGGCGGGGCGAACACTGAAGCTTTCTTT
CASSQDLGGANTEAFF
>TRBJ2-7|TRBD1|TRBV29-1|once
TGCAGCGTTGGGACAGGGACCCTTCGGGAGCAGTACTTC
CSVGTGTLREQYF
>TRBJ2-7|TRBD2|TRBV7-9|.
TGTGCCAGCAGCGGGGGACTAGCCACCTCCTACGAGCAGTACTTC
CASSGGLATSYEQYF